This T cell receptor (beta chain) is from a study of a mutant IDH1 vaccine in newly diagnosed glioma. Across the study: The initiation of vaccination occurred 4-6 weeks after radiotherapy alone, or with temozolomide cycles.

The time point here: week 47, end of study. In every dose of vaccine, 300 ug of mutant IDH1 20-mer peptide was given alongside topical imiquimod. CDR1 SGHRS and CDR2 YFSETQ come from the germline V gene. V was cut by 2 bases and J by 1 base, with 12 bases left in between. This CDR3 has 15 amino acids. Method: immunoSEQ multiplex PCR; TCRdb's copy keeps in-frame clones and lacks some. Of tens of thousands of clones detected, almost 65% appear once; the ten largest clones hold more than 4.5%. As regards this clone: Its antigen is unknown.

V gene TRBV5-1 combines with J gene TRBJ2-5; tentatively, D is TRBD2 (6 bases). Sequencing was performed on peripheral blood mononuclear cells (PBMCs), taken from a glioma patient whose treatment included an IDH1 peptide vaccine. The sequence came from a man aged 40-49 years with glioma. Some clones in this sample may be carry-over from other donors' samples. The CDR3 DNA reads TGCGCCAGCAGCTTACTAGCCCAGGGCCAAGAGACCCAGTACTTC. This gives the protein CASSLLAQGQETQYF.